The present entry profiles one T cell receptor (beta chain) with its context. The junction had 1 base not matched to a gene; V was cut back by 3 bases and J by 4 bases. CDR1 and CDR2 from the germline V gene are MNHEY and SVGAGI. The CDR3 consists of 15 residues. The data were obtained in a study of beta chain features in type 1 diabetes. The isolated RNA, all of it, was reverse transcribed, so expressed TCRB transcripts were what got sequenced. The protocol was immunoSEQ multiplex PCR, while the TCRdb copy is restricted to in-frame clones and leaves out a portion. Among almost 250,000 clones listed, roughly 14% were seen once.

The TCR sequence derives from a woman aged 40 to 49 in good health. V is TRBV6-5 and J is TRBJ2-2; 11 bases map to TRBD2. Material for sequencing was naive CD4+ T cells from blood. CDR3 sequence: CASSYSGGVTGELFF. The CDR3 region has the DNA TGTGCCAGCAGTTATAGCGGGGGGGTCACCGGGGAGCTGTTTTTT.